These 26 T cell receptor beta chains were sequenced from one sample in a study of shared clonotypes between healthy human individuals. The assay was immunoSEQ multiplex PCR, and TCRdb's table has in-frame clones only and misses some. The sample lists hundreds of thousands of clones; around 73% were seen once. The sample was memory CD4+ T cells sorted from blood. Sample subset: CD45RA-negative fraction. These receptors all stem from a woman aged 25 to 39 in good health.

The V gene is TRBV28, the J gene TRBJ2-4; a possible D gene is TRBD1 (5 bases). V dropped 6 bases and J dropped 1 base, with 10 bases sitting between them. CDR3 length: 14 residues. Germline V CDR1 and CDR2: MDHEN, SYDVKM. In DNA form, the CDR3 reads TGTGCCAGCAGGCAGGGTCAGGCCAAAAACATTCAGTACTTC. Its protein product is CASRQGQAKNIQYF.

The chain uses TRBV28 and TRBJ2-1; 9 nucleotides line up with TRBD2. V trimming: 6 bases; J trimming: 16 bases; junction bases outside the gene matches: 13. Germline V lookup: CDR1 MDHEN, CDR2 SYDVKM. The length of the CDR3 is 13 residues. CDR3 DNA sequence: TGTGCCAGCAGCCCGACCTATAGCGGGAGAGTCTTCTTC. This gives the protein CASSPTYSGRVFF. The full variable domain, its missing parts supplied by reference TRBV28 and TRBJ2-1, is DVKVTQSSRYLVKRTGEKVFLECVQDMDHENMFWYRQDPGLGLRLIYFSYDVKMKEKGDIPEGYSVSREKKERFSLILESASTNQTSMYLCASSPTYSGRVFFGPGTRLTVL.

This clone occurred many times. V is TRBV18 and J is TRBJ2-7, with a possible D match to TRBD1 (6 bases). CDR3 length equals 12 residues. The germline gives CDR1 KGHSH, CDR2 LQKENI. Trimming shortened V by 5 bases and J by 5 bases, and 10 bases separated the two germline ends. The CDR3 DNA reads TGTGCCAGCTCAGAAGGGGGAGACGAGCAGTACTTC. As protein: CASSEGGDEQYF.

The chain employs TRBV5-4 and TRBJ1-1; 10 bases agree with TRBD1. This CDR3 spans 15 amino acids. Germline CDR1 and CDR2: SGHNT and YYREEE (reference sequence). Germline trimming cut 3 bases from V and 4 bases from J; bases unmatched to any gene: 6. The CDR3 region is CASSSRQGAGTEAFF. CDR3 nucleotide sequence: TGTGCCAGCAGCTCCCGACAGGGGGCTGGCACTGAAGCTTTCTTT.

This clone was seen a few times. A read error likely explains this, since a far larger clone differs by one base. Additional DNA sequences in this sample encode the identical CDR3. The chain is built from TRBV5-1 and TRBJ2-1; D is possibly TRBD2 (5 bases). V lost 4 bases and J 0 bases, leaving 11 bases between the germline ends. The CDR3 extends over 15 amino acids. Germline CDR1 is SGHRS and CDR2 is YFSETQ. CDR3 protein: CASSVDSSSYNEQFF. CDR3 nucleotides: TGCGCCAGCAGCGTGGACTCGAGCTCCTACAATGAGCAGTTCTTC.

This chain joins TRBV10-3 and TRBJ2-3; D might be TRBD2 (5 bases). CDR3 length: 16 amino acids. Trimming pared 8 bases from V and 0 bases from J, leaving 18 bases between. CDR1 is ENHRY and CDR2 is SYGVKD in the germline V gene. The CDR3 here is CAIGWSSGLSTDTQYF. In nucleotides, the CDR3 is TGTGCCATCGGCTGGTCGAGCGGACTTAGCACAGATACGCAGTATTTT.

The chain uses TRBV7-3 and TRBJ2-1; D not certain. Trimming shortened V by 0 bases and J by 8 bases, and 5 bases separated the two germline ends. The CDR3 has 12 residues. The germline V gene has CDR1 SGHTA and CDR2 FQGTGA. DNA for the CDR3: TGTGCCAGCAGCTTAACTGGCGATGAGCAGTTCTTC. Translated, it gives CASSLTGDEQFF.

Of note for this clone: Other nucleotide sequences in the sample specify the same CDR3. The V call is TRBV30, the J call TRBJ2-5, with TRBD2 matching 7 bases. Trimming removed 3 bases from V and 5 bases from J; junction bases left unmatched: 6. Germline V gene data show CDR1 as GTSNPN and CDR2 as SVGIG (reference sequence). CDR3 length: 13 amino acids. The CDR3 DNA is TGTGCCTGGAGCGGGGGAGGGCCCGAGACCCAGTACTTC. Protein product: CAWSGGGPETQYF.

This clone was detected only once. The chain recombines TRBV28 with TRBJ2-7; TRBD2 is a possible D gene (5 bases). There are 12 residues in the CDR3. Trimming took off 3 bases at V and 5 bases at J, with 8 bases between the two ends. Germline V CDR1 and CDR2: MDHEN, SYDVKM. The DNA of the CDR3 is TGTGCCAGCAGTTTCTTGGGAGACGAGCAGTACTTC. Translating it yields CASSFLGDEQYF.

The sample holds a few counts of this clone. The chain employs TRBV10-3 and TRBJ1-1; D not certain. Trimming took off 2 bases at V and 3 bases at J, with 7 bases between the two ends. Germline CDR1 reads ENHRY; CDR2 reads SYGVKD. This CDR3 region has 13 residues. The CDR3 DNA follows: TGTGCCATCAGTGAGAATGGGTACACTGAAGCTTTCTTT. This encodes CAISENGYTEAFF.

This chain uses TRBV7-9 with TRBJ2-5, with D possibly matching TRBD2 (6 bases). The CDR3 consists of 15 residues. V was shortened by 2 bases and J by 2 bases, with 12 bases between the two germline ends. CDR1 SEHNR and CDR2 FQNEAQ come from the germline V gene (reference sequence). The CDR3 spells CASSLLGGTQETQYF. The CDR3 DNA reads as TGTGCCAGCAGCTTACTAGGCGGGACTCAAGAGACCCAGTACTTC.

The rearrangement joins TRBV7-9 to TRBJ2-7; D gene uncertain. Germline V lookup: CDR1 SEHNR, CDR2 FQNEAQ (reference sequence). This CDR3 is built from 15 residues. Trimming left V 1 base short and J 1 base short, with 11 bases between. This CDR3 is CASSLGEQRSYEQYF. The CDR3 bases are TGTGCCAGCAGCTTAGGGGAACAGAGGTCCTACGAGCAGTACTTC.

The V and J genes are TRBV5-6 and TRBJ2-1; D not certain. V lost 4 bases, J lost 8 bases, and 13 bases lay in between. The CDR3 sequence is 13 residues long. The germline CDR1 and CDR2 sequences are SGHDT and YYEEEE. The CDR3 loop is CASSPQLVYEQFF. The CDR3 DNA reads TGTGCCAGCAGCCCGCAACTGGTTTATGAGCAGTTCTTC.

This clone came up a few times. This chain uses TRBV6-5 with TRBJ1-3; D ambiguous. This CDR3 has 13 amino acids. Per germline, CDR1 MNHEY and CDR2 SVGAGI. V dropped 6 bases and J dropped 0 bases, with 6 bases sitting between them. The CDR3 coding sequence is TGTGCCAGCAGGGAGGTCTCTGGAAACACCATATATTTT. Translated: CASREVSGNTIYF.

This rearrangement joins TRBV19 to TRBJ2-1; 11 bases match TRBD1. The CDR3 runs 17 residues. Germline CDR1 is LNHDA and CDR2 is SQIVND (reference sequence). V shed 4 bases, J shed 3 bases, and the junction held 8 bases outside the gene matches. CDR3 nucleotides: TGTGCCAGTAGTACTGAGGGGGACAGGGGGGTCTACAATGAGCAGTTCTTC. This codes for CASSTEGDRGVYNEQFF.

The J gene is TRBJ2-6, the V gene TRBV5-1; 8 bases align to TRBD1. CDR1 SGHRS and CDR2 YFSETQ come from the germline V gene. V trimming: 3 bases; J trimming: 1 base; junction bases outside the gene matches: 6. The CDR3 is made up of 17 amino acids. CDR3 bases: TGCGCCAGCAGCTCGATAGGGGACAGGTCTGGGGCCAACGTCCTGACTTTC. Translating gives CASSSIGDRSGANVLTF.

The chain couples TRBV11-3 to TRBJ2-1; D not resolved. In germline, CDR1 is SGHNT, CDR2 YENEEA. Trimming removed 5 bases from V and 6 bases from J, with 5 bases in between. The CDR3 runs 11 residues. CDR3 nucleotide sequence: TGTGCCAGCAGCCCAGGCAATGAGCAGTTCTTC. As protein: CASSPGNEQFF.

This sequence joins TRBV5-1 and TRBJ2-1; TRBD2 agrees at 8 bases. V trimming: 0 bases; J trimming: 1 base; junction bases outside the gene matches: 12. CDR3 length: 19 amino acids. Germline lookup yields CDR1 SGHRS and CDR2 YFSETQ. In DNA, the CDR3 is TGCGCCAGCAGCTTGGATTTCGGTCGGTCGGGAGGGTCCTACAATGAGCAGTTCTTC. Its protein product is CASSLDFGRSGGSYNEQFF.

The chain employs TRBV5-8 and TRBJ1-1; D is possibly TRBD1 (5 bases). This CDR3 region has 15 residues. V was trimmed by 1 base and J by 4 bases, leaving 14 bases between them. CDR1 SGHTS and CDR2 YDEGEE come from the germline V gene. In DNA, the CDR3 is TGTGCCAGCAGCTTGCGGGGGACCGTCGGCACTGAAGCTTTCTTT. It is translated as CASSLRGTVGTEAFF.

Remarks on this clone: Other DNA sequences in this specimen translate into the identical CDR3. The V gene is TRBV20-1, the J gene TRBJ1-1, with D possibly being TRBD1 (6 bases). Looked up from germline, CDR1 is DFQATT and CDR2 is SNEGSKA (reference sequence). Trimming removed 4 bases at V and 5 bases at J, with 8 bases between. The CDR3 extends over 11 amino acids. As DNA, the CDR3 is TGCAGTGCTACCAGGGGAACTGAAGCTTTCTTT. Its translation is CSATRGTEAFF.

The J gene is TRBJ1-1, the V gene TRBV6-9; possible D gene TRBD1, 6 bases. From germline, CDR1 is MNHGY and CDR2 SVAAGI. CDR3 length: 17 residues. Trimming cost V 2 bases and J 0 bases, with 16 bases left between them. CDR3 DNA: TGTGCCAGCAGTTATGAAGACACAGGGAGCATGAACACTGAAGCTTTCTTT. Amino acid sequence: CASSYEDTGSMNTEAFF.

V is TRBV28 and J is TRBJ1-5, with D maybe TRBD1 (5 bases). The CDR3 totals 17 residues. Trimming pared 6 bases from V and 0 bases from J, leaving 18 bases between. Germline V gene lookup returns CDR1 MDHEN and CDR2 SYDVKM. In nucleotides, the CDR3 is TGTGCCAGCAGCCTAAGGGGTTACAGGCTTAGCAATCAGCCCCAGCATTTT. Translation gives CASSLRGYRLSNQPQHF.

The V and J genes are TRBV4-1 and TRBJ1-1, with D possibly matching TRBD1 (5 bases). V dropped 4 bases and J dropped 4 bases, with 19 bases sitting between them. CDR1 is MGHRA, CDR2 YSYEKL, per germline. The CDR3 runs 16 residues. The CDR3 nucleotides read TGCGCCAGCAGCCCTATAGGGGTGATTGGGACCACTGAAGCTTTCTTT. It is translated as CASSPIGVIGTTEAFF.

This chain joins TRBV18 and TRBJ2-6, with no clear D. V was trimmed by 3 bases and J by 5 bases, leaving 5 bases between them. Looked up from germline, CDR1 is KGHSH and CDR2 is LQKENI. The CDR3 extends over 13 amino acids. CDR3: CASSPNRANVLTF. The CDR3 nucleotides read TGTGCCAGCTCACCCAACCGGGCCAACGTCCTGACTTTC.

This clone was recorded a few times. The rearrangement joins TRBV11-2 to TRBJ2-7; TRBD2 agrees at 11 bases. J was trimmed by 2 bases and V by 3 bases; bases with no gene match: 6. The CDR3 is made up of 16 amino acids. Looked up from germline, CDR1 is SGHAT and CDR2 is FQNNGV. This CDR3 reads CASSLRLAGPTYEQYF. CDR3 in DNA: TGTGCCAGCAGCTTGCGACTAGCGGGACCCACCTACGAGCAGTACTTC.

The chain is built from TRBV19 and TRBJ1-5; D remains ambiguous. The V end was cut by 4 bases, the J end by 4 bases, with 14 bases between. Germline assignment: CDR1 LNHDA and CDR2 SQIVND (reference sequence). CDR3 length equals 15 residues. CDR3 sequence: CASSTPGDENQPQHF. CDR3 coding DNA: TGTGCCAGTAGTACCCCCGGGGATGAGAATCAGCCCCAGCATTTT.